A single sample is the source of the 7 T cell receptor beta chains below, sequenced in a study of identical twins. TCRdb fed the 5' RACE reads into MiXCR, producing one record per CDR3 protein. In the table there are some 1,600,000 distinct CDR3 sequences, less than 35% of which are singletons. The sequencing sample was made of cord blood. The source of these receptors is a newborn girl in good health.

This sequence joins TRBV7-2 and TRBJ2-7; 10 bases align to TRBD2. V was clipped by 7 bases and J by 4 bases; unmatched bases: 13. This CDR3 is built from 16 residues. Germline V lookup: CDR1 SGHTA, CDR2 FQGNSA. Written as DNA, the CDR3 is TGTGCCAGCATCTCTAGCGGGGGTGTTGTTGGGTACGAGCAGTACTTC. It encodes CASISSGGVVGYEQYF.

This clonotype showed up just a few times. This chain links TRBV5-1 with TRBJ2-3; 8 bases are shared with TRBD2. This CDR3 spans 14 amino acids. The junction had 6 bases not matched to a gene; V was cut back by 4 bases and J by 5 bases. Germline CDR1 SGHRS, CDR2 YFSETQ. The CDR3 is CASSPGTSKDTQYF. DNA of the CDR3: TGCGCCAGCAGCCCCGGGACTAGTAAAGATACGCAGTATTTT.

The chain is built from TRBV28 and TRBJ1-1, with D unclear. The V gene's germline CDR1 is MDHEN and CDR2 SYDVKM. This CDR3 is 13 amino acids long. Trimming pared 2 bases from V and 6 bases from J, leaving 10 bases between. As DNA, the CDR3 is TGTGCCAGCAGTTTAGGCAGGTTCGCTGAAGCTTTCTTT. This sequence encodes CASSLGRFAEAFF.

The rearrangement joins TRBV28 to TRBJ2-7; tentatively, D is TRBD1 (6 bases). Germline V lookup: CDR1 MDHEN, CDR2 SYDVKM. The length of the CDR3 is 16 residues. V was clipped by 6 bases and J by 0 bases, with 18 bases between them. The CDR3 sequence: CASREPHRVGSYEQYF. Written as DNA, the CDR3 is TGTGCCAGCAGGGAACCTCACAGGGTGGGCTCCTACGAGCAGTACTTC. Full variable domain (outside the CDR3, taken from reference TRBV28 and TRBJ2-7): DVKVTQSSRYLVKRTGEKVFLECVQDMDHENMFWYRQDPGLGLRLIYFSYDVKMKEKGDIPEGYSVSREKKERFSLILESASTNQTSMYLCASREPHRVGSYEQYFGPGTRLTVT.

This clonotype was observed at least ten times. In DNA form, the CDR3 reads TGCAGCGCCGACAGGCTGTACAATGAGCAGTTCTTC. It encodes CSADRLYNEQFF. The rearrangement joins TRBV29-1 to TRBJ2-1; tentatively, D is TRBD1 (6 bases). This CDR3 comprises 12 residues. In germline, CDR1 is SQVTM, CDR2 ANQGSEA. Trimming shortened V by 7 bases and J by 4 bases, and 11 bases separated the two germline ends.

This clonotype was counted only a few times. The gene calls are TRBV28 and TRBJ2-7, with D possibly matching TRBD1 (5 bases). Per the germline V gene, CDR1 is MDHEN and CDR2 is SYDVKM. Trimming removed 8 bases at V and 6 bases at J, with 17 bases between. This CDR3 contains 13 residues. This chain's CDR3 is CASCTGRVGEQYF. In DNA form, the CDR3 reads TGTGCCAGCTGTACAGGTCGAGTAGGCGAGCAGTACTTC.

Concerning this clonotype: At one of its ends the junction is not consistent with the germline gene, which may arise from a read error. The chain carries TRBV2 and TRBJ1-1; perhaps TRBD1 as D (5 bases). The CDR3 contains 13 residues. Germline V CDR1 and CDR2: SNHLY, FYNNEI. The CDR3 sequence is CASSEATGLEAFF. CDR3 coding DNA: TGTGCCAGCAGCGAAGCTACAGGTCTTGAAGCTTTCTTT.